The present T cell receptor beta chain was sequenced within a study of cytotoxic CD8 clonotypes in ibrutinib-treated CLL (dated by TCRdb to 2020 to 2023). Concerning the study at large: The cohort included about 15 treatment-naive and roughly 10 relapsed/refractory patients; about 18 were IGHV unmutated. Partial responses were observed in 24 patients and complete responses in 2; after a median follow-up of around 64 months, remission was maintained in 15 or so patients and progression was observed in roughly twelve. The response samples were drawn at a median of approximately 12 months into treatment, with a range of roughly 6 to 36 months. Of the 86 people in the trial, 26 had longitudinal samples available. Cryopreserved peripheral blood mononuclear cells were collected before treatment, at response, and at either disease progression or sustained remission. An average of 255,043 productive templates and 94,082 productive rearrangements was obtained per sample. Overall study results and their limits: At ibrutinib response clonality went up, during sustained remission it held steady, and at progression it dropped back toward baseline. Lymph node repertoires were not examined, and the timing of sampling was not matched between patients in sustained remission and those whose disease progressed. Baseline clonality was found to be higher than that of age-matched healthy donors and was strongly correlated with circulating CD8+ T-cell counts. Public clonotypes were rare and either contracted or stayed stable during treatment, and the rise in clonality at ibrutinib response reflected the expansion of private clonotypes.

Trimming leaves V shorter by 3 bases and J shorter by 0 bases, with the junction holding 0 bases beyond the gene matches. Per the germline V gene (reference sequence), SGHNT is the CDR1 and YYREEE is the CDR2. The CDR3 runs 15 amino acids, cysteine and phenylalanine included. Left in the record is the CDR3 DNA by itself, 45 bases read in frame from the first base. A MiSeq instrument was used for deep resolution sequencing, which targeted depths ranging from 1 in 1 million up to 1 in 200,000 T cells, with coverage averaging 10x for each clonotype. TCR beta libraries were generated with the immunoSEQ hsTCRB Kit. As for the original processing: ImmunoSEQ Data Assistant and ImmunoSEQ Analyzer were used for data analysis, and V, D and J genes were assigned according to IMGT definitions. Clonality, which ranges from 0 to 1, was calculated as one minus the normalized Shannon entropy of productive rearrangement frequencies. Public clonotype analysis was restricted to overrepresented clonotypes comprising at least 0.05% of each patient's repertoire. More than ten age-matched healthy donor repertoires from immuneACCESS were used as controls for clonality. In TCRdb, the immuneACCESS table is reduced to in-frame sequences with V and J assigned. These tables do not hold every clone; where another copy was compared, an unresolved V gene accounts for under half, and the others remain unexplained. From that table come the V and J calls and clone size; the DNA was used to work out D and trimming. The sample contains approximately 80,000 clones, roughly 84% of them found a single time. In total, the top ten clones hold roughly 5% of the sample.

For TCR beta library preparation, about 1.8 micrograms of genomic DNA were isolated from cryopreserved PBMCs. Longitudinal blood samples from CLL patients on ibrutinib monotherapy underwent high-throughput TCR beta sequencing. The patients took part in an open-label, single-center phase 2 trial of ibrutinib monotherapy. As for this clone: The target of this receptor is not known. Base qualities were left out, and no much larger clone turns up one base away.

The rearrangement joined TRBV5-4 to TRBJ2-3, and 11 junctional nucleotides match TRBD2. The specimen comprised PBMCs, sampled before ibrutinib treatment. This receptor was taken from a human donor with chronic lymphocytic leukemia. The DNA reads TGTGCCAGCAGCTGGACTAGCGGGAGCACAGATACGCAGTATTTT. Its protein is CASSWTSGSTDTQYF.